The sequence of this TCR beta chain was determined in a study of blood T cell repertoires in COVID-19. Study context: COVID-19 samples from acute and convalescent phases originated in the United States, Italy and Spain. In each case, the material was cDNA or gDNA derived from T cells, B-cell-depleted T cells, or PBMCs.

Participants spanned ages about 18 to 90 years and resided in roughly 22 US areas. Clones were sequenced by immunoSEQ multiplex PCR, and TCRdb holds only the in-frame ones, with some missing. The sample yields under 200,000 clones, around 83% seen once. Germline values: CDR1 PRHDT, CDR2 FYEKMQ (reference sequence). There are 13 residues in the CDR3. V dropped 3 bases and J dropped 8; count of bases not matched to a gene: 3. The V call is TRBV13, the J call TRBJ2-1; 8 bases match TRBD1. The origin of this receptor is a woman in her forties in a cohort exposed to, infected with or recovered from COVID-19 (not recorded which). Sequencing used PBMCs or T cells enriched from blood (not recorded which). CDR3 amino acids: CASSFPGQDEQFF. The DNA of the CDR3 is TGTGCCAGCAGCTTCCCGGGACAGGATGAGCAGTTCTTC.